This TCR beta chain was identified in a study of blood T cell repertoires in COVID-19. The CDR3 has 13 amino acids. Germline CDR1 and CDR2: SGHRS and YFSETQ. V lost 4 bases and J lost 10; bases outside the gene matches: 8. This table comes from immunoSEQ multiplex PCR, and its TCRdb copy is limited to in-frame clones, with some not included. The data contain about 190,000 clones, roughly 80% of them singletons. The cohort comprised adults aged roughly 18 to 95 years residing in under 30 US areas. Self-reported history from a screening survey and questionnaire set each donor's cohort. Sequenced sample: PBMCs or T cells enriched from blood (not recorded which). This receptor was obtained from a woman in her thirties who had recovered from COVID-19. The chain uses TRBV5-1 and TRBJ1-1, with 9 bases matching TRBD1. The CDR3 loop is CASSTGQGSAAFF. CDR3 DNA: TGCGCCAGCAGCACGGGACAGGGTTCGGCAGCTTTCTTT.